This record covers a single TCR beta chain. Its antigen is unidentified. The data are from a study of T cell responses to AZD1222 COVID-19 vaccine. Clones were read by immunoSEQ multiplex PCR, and TCRdb kept only the in-frame ones, dropping some. The sample lists about 150,000 clones, about 88% occurring once. The CDR3 length is 17 residues. Looked up from germline, CDR1 is MNHEY and CDR2 is SVGEGT. Trimming took off 0 bases at V and 1 base at J, with 15 bases between the two ends. Study results and caveats: Mapped onto spike, vaccine-associated CD4 TCRs spanned it and were dominant at 160-218 and 743-854.

This specimen was peripheral blood, taken on day 0 of AZD1222 vaccination. The V call is TRBV6-2 or TRBV6-3, the J call TRBJ1-1; D not resolved. The origin of this receptor is an adult in good health. The CDR3 region has the DNA TGTGCCAGCAGTTACTCGAACTCCCTGGGAGGGAACACTGAAGCTTTCTTT. This encodes CASSYSNSLGGNTEAFF.